These 14 T cell receptor beta chains came from one sample sequenced in a study of blood T cell repertoires in COVID-19. Generated by immunoSEQ multiplex PCR, the TCRdb table keeps only in-frame clones and is missing some. The sample has over 100,000 clones; around nine tenths are singletons. Sequencing was carried out using peripheral blood. These receptor sequences come from a woman between 70 and 85 years old with COVID-19, enrolled during active disease.

This clone was observed once. This chain connects TRBV19 to TRBJ1-5; D may be TRBD1 (5 bases). Germline V lookup: CDR1 LNHDA, CDR2 SQIVND (reference sequence). This CDR3 is built from 15 residues. V was pared by 4 bases and J by 0 bases, with 10 bases between. The CDR3 region is CASSNGGYSNQPQHF. CDR3 coding DNA: TGTGCCAGTAGTAACGGGGGTTATAGCAATCAGCCCCAGCATTTT.

The rearrangement joins TRBV2 to TRBJ2-7; possible D gene TRBD1, 8 bases. Germline values: CDR1 SNHLY, CDR2 FYNNEI. With 1 base removed from V and 6 bases from J, the gap between germline ends came to 22 bases. This CDR3 has 17 residues. This CDR3 is CASSEGTGIQGRGEQYF. CDR3 coding DNA: TGTGCCAGCAGTGAAGGGACAGGGATCCAGGGGAGGGGCGAGCAGTACTTC.

The V gene is TRBV28, the J gene TRBJ1-1, with D possibly being TRBD1 (6 bases). The CDR3 length is 15 residues. CDR1 is MDHEN and CDR2 is SYDVKM in the germline V gene. The V end lost 8 bases, the J end lost 2 bases, and 18 bases lay between the germline ends. The CDR3 nucleotides read TGTGCCAGCCCCCCGGGACATGAGCGAAACACTGAAGCTTTCTTT. Residues: CASPPGHERNTEAFF. The whole variable domain, remainder taken from reference TRBV28 and TRBJ1-1, is DVKVTQSSRYLVKRTGEKVFLECVQDMDHENMFWYRQDPGLGLRLIYFSYDVKMKEKGDIPEGYSVSREKKERFSLILESASTNQTSMYLCASPPGHERNTEAFFGQGTRLTVV.

The chain couples TRBV4-1 to TRBJ1-4; the match to TRBD1 covers 8 bases. The CDR3 spans 16 residues. Germline V gene data show CDR1 as MGHRA and CDR2 as YSYEKL. J lost 6 bases, V lost 4 bases, and 10 bases had no gene match. CDR3 amino acids: CASSPEDRAGDEKLFF. The CDR3 DNA follows: TGCGCCAGCAGCCCAGAGGACAGGGCGGGGGATGAAAAACTGTTTTTT.

The J gene is TRBJ2-5, the V gene TRBV7-9, with D tentatively TRBD1 (6 bases). V was cut by 3 bases and J by 5 bases, with 13 bases left in between. CDR1 and CDR2 from the germline V gene are SEHNR and FQNEAQ (reference sequence). This CDR3 comprises 14 residues. This CDR3 reads CASSFTGIRETQYF. Here the CDR3 DNA reads TGTGCCAGCAGCTTTACAGGGATCCGGGAGACCCAGTACTTC.

The chain carries TRBV5-1 and TRBJ1-6, with TRBD1 as a possible D gene (5 bases). V was shortened by 0 bases and J by 7 bases, with 14 bases between the two germline ends. Germline V lookup: CDR1 SGHRS, CDR2 YFSETQ. CDR3 length: 16 residues. The CDR3 reads CASSLGDSLGNSPLHF. Here the CDR3 DNA reads TGCGCCAGCAGCTTGGGTGACAGTCTAGGCAATTCACCCCTCCACTTT.

The chain carries TRBV2 and TRBJ2-7, with D unresolved. V gave up 3 bases and J gave up 3 bases, with 9 bases separating them. This CDR3 comprises 13 residues. Per the germline V gene, CDR1 is SNHLY and CDR2 is FYNNEI. The DNA for the CDR3 is TGTGCCAGCAGTGATTCGGTAGACTACGAGCAGTACTTC. It is translated as CASSDSVDYEQYF.

V and J are TRBV28 and TRBJ2-5, with a weak D call TRBD1 (6 bases). CDR1 and CDR2 (germline): MDHEN, SYDVKM. The CDR3 sequence is 15 residues long. The V gene lost 2 bases and the J gene lost 4 bases, with 14 bases spanning the gap. The CDR3 protein is CASSLGGAMRETQYF. In DNA form, the CDR3 reads TGTGCCAGCAGTTTAGGGGGCGCAATGAGAGAGACCCAGTACTTC.

The chain joins TRBV5-4 to TRBJ2-3, with TRBD2 matching over 7 bases. Per the germline V gene, CDR1 is SGHNT and CDR2 is YYREEE (reference sequence). The J segment lost 2 bases and the V segment lost 3 bases, leaving 3 bases of the junction unmatched. The CDR3 is 14 amino acids. The CDR3 protein is CASSSSGVTDTQYF. The DNA for the CDR3 is TGTGCCAGCAGCTCCAGCGGGGTCACAGATACGCAGTATTTT.

V and J are TRBV24-1 and TRBJ2-1, with 9 positions matching TRBD1. With 3 bases clipped from V and 7 bases from J, the junction kept 6 bases outside the gene matches. Germline CDR1 is KGHDR and CDR2 is SFDVKD. The CDR3 runs to 15 residues. The CDR3 loop is CATSDIVGTGNEQFF. CDR3 sequence (DNA): TGTGCCACCAGTGATATCGTCGGGACAGGGAATGAGCAGTTCTTC.

The rearrangement uses TRBV30 and TRBJ2-1; 12 bases map to TRBD1. Germline V gene lookup returns CDR1 GTSNPN and CDR2 SVGIG (reference sequence). This CDR3 has 13 residues. V trimming: 8 bases; J trimming: 7 bases; junction bases outside the gene matches: 6. The CDR3 DNA is TGTGCCCTAAGGGACAGGGGGCGAAATGAGCAGTTCTTC. It encodes CALRDRGRNEQFF.

This chain joins TRBV30 and TRBJ1-1, with D uncertain. CDR3 length: 13 amino acids. Trimming cost V 1 base and J 1 base, with 7 bases left between them. CDR1 and CDR2 (germline): GTSNPN, SVGIG (reference sequence). This chain's CDR3 is CAWSGGKNTEAFF. The CDR3 region has the DNA TGTGCCTGGAGTGGAGGGAAGAACACTGAAGCTTTCTTT.

The chain recombines TRBV19 with TRBJ1-1; perhaps TRBD1 as D (5 bases). Germline V gene sequence: CDR1 LNHDA, CDR2 SQIVND (reference sequence). The CDR3 has 13 amino acids. V lost 2 bases, J lost 6 bases, and 10 bases lay in between. The DNA of the CDR3 is TGTGCCAGTAGTATACAGGGTCCCGCTGAAGCTTTCTTT. Its translation is CASSIQGPAEAFF. The full variable domain, completed using reference TRBV19 and TRBJ1-1, is DGGITQSPKYLFRKEGQNVTLSCEQNLNHDAMYWYRQDPGQGLRLIYYSQIVNDFQKGDIAEGYSVSREKKESFPLTVTSAQKNPTAFYLCASSIQGPAEAFFGQGTRLTVV.

In DNA, the CDR3 is TGTGCCAGCAGCGCCGGACAGGGGCTACACTATGGCTACACCTTC. Translated, it gives CASSAGQGLHYGYTF. The V gene is TRBV5-4, the J gene TRBJ1-2; 9 positions agree with TRBD1. The CDR3 has 15 amino acids. Germline CDR1 and CDR2: SGHNT and YYREEE (reference sequence). The J segment lost 3 bases and the V segment lost 4 bases, leaving 7 bases of the junction unmatched.